This TCR beta chain was recorded in a study of PD-1 blockade in classical Hodgkin lymphoma. Sequencing used immunoSEQ multiplex PCR; TCRdb keeps in-frame clones, though not all of them. Among 10,000 to 15,000 clones listed, over 75% were seen once. Trimming took 4 bases from V and 8 from J, leaving 15 bases between them. The germline V gene encodes CDR1 SGHNT and CDR2 YYREEE (reference sequence). This CDR3 contains 13 residues. The patients all showed relapse after autologous stem cell transplantation, while their brentuximab vedotin exposure varied. The specimen comprised peripheral blood mononuclear cells (PBMCs), sampled at baseline. J is TRBJ1-2 and V is TRBV5-4; D might be TRBD1 (5 bases). The receptor comes from a human donor with classical Hodgkin lymphoma. CDR3 residues: CASSGSSGRGYTF. DNA of the CDR3: TGTGCCAGCAGCGGGTCGTCAGGGAGGGGCTACACCTTC.